One sample yielded the 29 T cell receptor beta chains listed below, sequenced in a study of T-cell memory formation after mild COVID-19. TCRdb passed the 5' RACE reads through MiXCR, listing each CDR3 protein once. The sample has over 70,000 distinct CDR3 sequences; about 15% are singletons. Sequences were obtained from PBMCs or a T cell subset sorted from them (not recorded which). The receptor set was obtained from a man aged 18 to 30 who had mild COVID-19 (a few samples of this study predate the infection). Cell type and time point are not known.

This clonotype occurred a few times. V usage is TRBV29-1 and J usage is TRBJ1-2, with D hard to call. Deletions cut 4 bases from V and 4 bases from J, with 10 bases between. Germline V lookup: CDR1 SQVTM, CDR2 ANQGSEA. This CDR3 is built from 12 residues. This chain's CDR3 is CSVVHGLYGYTF. CDR3 coding DNA: TGCAGCGTTGTTCACGGTCTCTATGGCTACACCTTC. Full variable domain (remainder filled in from reference TRBV29-1 and TRBJ1-2): SAVISQKPSRDICQRGTSLTIQCQVDSQVTMMFWYRQQPGQSLTLIATANQGSEATYESGFVIDKFPISRPNLTFSTLTVSNMSPEDSSIYLCSVVHGLYGYTFGSGTRLTVV.

The V gene is TRBV6-5, the J gene TRBJ2-7; 11 bases line up with TRBD2. Germline assignment: CDR1 MNHEY and CDR2 SVGAGI. CDR3 length: 15 amino acids. Trimming took 6 bases from V and 3 from J; bases not matched to a gene: 7. CDR3 sequence: CASRPGTSGRYEQYF. CDR3 coding DNA: TGTGCCAGCAGACCCGGGACTAGCGGCCGCTACGAGCAGTACTTC.

V is TRBV7-2 and J is TRBJ2-7, with D unresolved. Trimming stripped 5 bases from V and 3 bases from J, with 14 bases between. The CDR3 contains 14 residues. Germline V lookup: CDR1 SGHTA, CDR2 FQGNSA. The CDR3 DNA sequence: TGTGCCAGCAGCCAGATCGCCGGTCACTACGAGCAGTACGTC. Translated: CASSQIAGHYEQYV.

The chain carries TRBV4-3 and TRBJ1-1, with D unresolved. The V gene's germline CDR1 is LGHNA and CDR2 YSLEER. The CDR3 loop spans 13 amino acids. The V gene lost 1 base and the J gene lost 4 bases, with 7 bases spanning the gap. The CDR3 DNA reads TGCGCCAGCAGCCAAGCAGATTTCACTGAAGCTTTCTTT. The encoded protein is CASSQADFTEAFF.

The rearrangement uses TRBV9 and TRBJ1-4; TRBD1 aligns across 8 bases. CDR1 and CDR2 (germline): SGDLS, YYNGEE. The CDR3 runs 15 residues. J lost 3 bases, V lost 4 bases, and 5 bases had no gene match. Here the CDR3 reads CASSSPRGPNEKLFF. The CDR3 DNA reads as TGTGCCAGCAGCTCCCCCAGGGGGCCTAATGAAAAACTGTTTTTT.

This clonotype occurred a few times. J is TRBJ2-3 and V is TRBV7-3, with 12 bases identical to TRBD2. With V trimmed by 4 bases and J by 4 bases, 3 bases remained unmatched. Germline V gene lookup returns CDR1 SGHTA and CDR2 FQGTGA. The CDR3 runs 15 residues. CDR3 in amino acids: CASSSLAGGADTQYF. In DNA form, the CDR3 reads TGTGCCAGCAGCTCTCTAGCGGGGGGGGCAGATACGCAGTATTTT.

This rearrangement joins TRBV4-1 to TRBJ2-3; D may be TRBD1 (5 bases). The CDR3 is 16 amino acids. Trimming left V 4 bases short and J 0 bases short, with 14 bases between. Germline V gene sequence: CDR1 MGHRA, CDR2 YSYEKL. The CDR3 DNA reads as TGCGCCAGCAGCCCCCGCGCCCCAGGGAGCACAGATACGCAGTATTTT. It translates to CASSPRAPGSTDTQYF.

The J gene is TRBJ2-7, the V gene TRBV6-5; 8 nucleotides line up with TRBD1. Losses at the gene ends were 6 bases for V and 3 bases for J; bases not matched to a gene: 10. Germline CDR1 MNHEY, CDR2 SVGAGI. The CDR3 contains 15 residues. The CDR3 sequence: CASSPLGTGHYEQYV. CDR3 bases: TGTGCCAGCAGCCCGCTCGGGACAGGACACTACGAGCAGTACGTC.

The sample holds a few counts of this clonotype. This chain links TRBV11-1 with TRBJ1-2; D may be TRBD1 (5 bases). The CDR3 is made up of 14 amino acids. Trimming stripped 5 bases from V and 5 bases from J, with 15 bases between. Germline CDR1 is SGHAT and CDR2 is FQDESV (reference sequence). This CDR3 is CASSHTTVFYGYTF. The CDR3 DNA reads TGTGCCAGCAGCCACACGACAGTTTTTTATGGCTACACCTTC.

V and J are TRBV4-3 and TRBJ2-5, with D perhaps matching TRBD1 (6 bases). This CDR3 is built from 15 residues. Germline V gene data show CDR1 as LGHNA and CDR2 as YSLEER. The V and J ends lost 0 bases and 5 bases respectively, with 13 bases between them. CDR3 amino acids: CASSQDRTGMETQYF. For the CDR3, the DNA is TGCGCCAGCAGCCAAGATAGAACAGGGATGGAGACCCAGTACTTC.

In its sample, this clonotype was seen a few times. V gene TRBV29-1 combines with J gene TRBJ2-5; D gene ambiguous. This CDR3 is built from 14 residues. Deletions cut 0 bases from V and 7 bases from J, with 15 bases between. Looked up from germline, CDR1 is SQVTM and CDR2 is ANQGSEA. The CDR3 spells CSVEEPIYPGTQYF. The CDR3 region has the DNA TGCAGCGTTGAAGAGCCTATATACCCGGGGACCCAGTACTTC.

J is TRBJ2-7 and V is TRBV13; TRBD1 matches at 7 bases. Per the germline V gene, CDR1 is PRHDT and CDR2 is FYEKMQ (reference sequence). The V and J ends lost 0 bases and 5 bases, in that order; junction bases with no gene match: 4. The CDR3 has 14 residues. The CDR3 sequence: CASSLGIGGNEQYV. The DNA for the CDR3 is TGTGCCAGCAGCTTAGGTATAGGGGGCAACGAGCAGTACGTC.

The chain recombines TRBV5-1 with TRBJ1-2; TRBD1 aligns across 10 bases. This CDR3 contains 15 residues. Germline trimming cut 2 bases from V and 6 bases from J; bases unmatched to any gene: 7. CDR1 and CDR2 (germline): SGHRS, YFSETQ. The CDR3 nucleotides read TGCGCCAGCAGCTTTTACTTTGGACAGGGGGATGGCTACACCTTC. The encoded protein is CASSFYFGQGDGYTF. Based on the CDR3 plus reference TRBV5-1 and TRBJ1-2, the full variable domain is KAGVTQTPRYLIKTRGQQVTLSCSPISGHRSVSWYQQTPGQGLQFLFEYFSETQRNKGNFPGRFSGRQFSNSRSEMNVSTLELGDSALYLCASSFYFGQGDGYTFGSGTRLTVV.

This clonotype was picked up a small number of times. This chain uses TRBV4-3 with TRBJ2-3; D call uncertain. CDR1 LGHNA and CDR2 YSLEER come from the germline V gene. V was trimmed by 1 base and J by 6 bases, leaving 11 bases between them. The CDR3 runs 14 residues. The CDR3 nucleotides read TGCGCCAGCAGCCAAGTGAGCGCCGCGGATACGCAGTATTTT. Its translation: CASSQVSAADTQYF.

The V call is TRBV9, the J call TRBJ1-1; D is uncertain. The V gene's germline CDR1 is SGDLS and CDR2 YYNGEE. The CDR3 contains 14 residues. V was trimmed by 3 bases and J by 3 bases, leaving 12 bases between them. This chain's CDR3 is CASSASGSYTEAFF. The CDR3 bases are TGTGCCAGCAGCGCCTCAGGTTCGTACACTGAAGCTTTCTTT.

This clonotype was seen a few times. The chain has TRBV11-3 and TRBJ2-1; 10 nucleotides match TRBD1. The CDR3 length is 14 residues. The ends lost 5 bases at V and 6 bases at J; junction bases unmatched: 4. Germline V CDR1 and CDR2: SGHNT, YENEEA. This CDR3 reads CASSPRDRGNEQFF. Written as DNA, the CDR3 is TGTGCCAGCAGCCCTCGGGACAGGGGCAATGAGCAGTTCTTC.

The chain has TRBV11-1 and TRBJ2-1; 15 bases are shared with TRBD2. This CDR3 has 15 residues. With 5 bases clipped from V and 7 bases from J, the junction kept 3 bases outside the gene matches. Looked up from germline, CDR1 is SGHAT and CDR2 is FQDESV (reference sequence). CDR3 in DNA: TGTGCCAGCAGCCAGGGACTAGCGGGGGGTAATGAGCAGTTCTTC. Its protein is CASSQGLAGGNEQFF. Full variable domain (rest looked up from reference TRBV11-1 and TRBJ2-1): EAEVAQSPRYKITEKSQAVAFWCDPISGHATLYWYRQILGQGPELLVQFQDESVVDDSQLPKDRFSAERLKGVDSTLKIQPAELGDSAMYLCASSQGLAGGNEQFFGPGTRLTVL.

This clonotype has more than one count but fewer than ten. This rearrangement joins TRBV6-5 to TRBJ2-3, with 7 bases aligning to TRBD1. The CDR3 consists of 15 residues. V shed 0 bases, J shed 2 bases, and the junction held 2 bases outside the gene matches. Germline-derived CDR1 and CDR2 are MNHEY and SVGAGI. CDR3 nucleotides: TGTGCCAGCAGTTACTCGACAGGGAACACAGATACGCAGTATTTT. Translated, it gives CASSYSTGNTDTQYF.

This clonotype was seen a few times. The genes are TRBV6-2 or TRBV6-3 and TRBJ2-1; 9 nucleotides align to TRBD2. CDR1 MNHEY and CDR2 SVGEGT come from the germline V gene. Trimming took 2 bases from V and 9 from J; bases not matched to a gene: 5. The length of the CDR3 is 14 residues. CDR3 bases: TGTGCCAGCAGTTACGGCGGGGGGGCCTCTGAGCAGTTCTTC. It yields the protein CASSYGGGASEQFF.

This clonotype was seen many times. The chain has TRBV4-2 and TRBJ1-1; 8 nucleotides line up with TRBD1. This CDR3 contains 15 residues. CDR1 is LGHNA and CDR2 is YNFKEQ in the germline V gene. Trimming took 3 bases from V and 5 from J; bases not matched to a gene: 8. The CDR3 protein is CASSHNTGGGTEAFF. CDR3 nucleotides: TGTGCCAGCAGCCATAATACAGGGGGGGGAACTGAAGCTTTCTTT.

The V and J genes are TRBV7-9 and TRBJ2-3, with TRBD2 matching over 11 bases. Looked up from germline, CDR1 is SEHNR and CDR2 is FQNEAQ (reference sequence). The CDR3 is 16 residues long. The J segment lost 2 bases and the V segment lost 2 bases, leaving 3 bases of the junction unmatched. The CDR3: CASSLLAGGITDTQYF. The CDR3 region has the DNA TGTGCCAGCAGCTTACTAGCGGGGGGAATCACAGATACGCAGTATTTT.

This clonotype showed up many times. V usage is TRBV12-3 or TRBV12-4 and J usage is TRBJ2-7; the D is unclear. CDR3 length: 12 amino acids. Trimming removed 6 bases at V and 6 bases at J, with 12 bases between. DNA for the CDR3: TGTGCCAGCAGCCTGACCCAGCTCGAGCAGTACTTC. Residues: CASSLTQLEQYF.

This clonotype came up many times. The chain combines TRBV7-6 with TRBJ2-7, with unresolved D. Germline-derived CDR1 and CDR2 are SGHVS and FNYEAQ. V was clipped by 5 bases and J by 2 bases, with 7 bases between them. The CDR3 consists of 12 residues. CDR3 coding DNA: TGTGCCAGCAGCGATGGGACCTACGAGCAGTACTTC. It translates to CASSDGTYEQYF.

This clonotype came up a few times. The V and J genes are TRBV20-1 and TRBJ1-5; D may be TRBD1 (6 bases). The germline CDR1 and CDR2 sequences are DFQATT and SNEGSKA (reference sequence). The CDR3 has 13 amino acids. Between the trimmed V and J ends, which lost 3 bases and 6 bases, there was a span of 12 bases. CDR3 DNA sequence: TGCAGTGCTAGGGATGGGGGGGCTCAGCCCCAGCATTTT. Residues: CSARDGGAQPQHF.

There are a few counts of this clonotype. This chain uses TRBV9 with TRBJ1-1, with a weak D call TRBD1 (5 bases). The CDR3 has 15 residues. The V gene's germline CDR1 is SGDLS and CDR2 YYNGEE. Trimming stripped 3 bases from V and 3 bases from J, with 15 bases between. The CDR3 nucleotides read TGTGCCAGCAGCGGGGGCACAGTTGGTGACACTGAAGCTTTCTTT. Translation gives CASSGGTVGDTEAFF.

This chain uses TRBV7-6 with TRBJ2-3, with TRBD2 as a possible D gene (6 bases). V was pared by 10 bases and J by 2 bases, with 16 bases between. The CDR3 length is 14 residues. The germline V gene encodes CDR1 SGHVS and CDR2 FNYEAQ. CDR3 coding DNA: TGTGCCACAGCCAGGGCGGGGTACACAGATACGCAGTATTTT. It translates to CATARAGYTDTQYF.

This clonotype was observed a few times. This chain uses TRBV25-1 with TRBJ1-2; no reliable D call. V lost 5 bases and J lost 3, with 13 bases in between. The germline gives CDR1 MGHDK, CDR2 SYGVNS. This CDR3 spans 14 amino acids. The DNA of the CDR3 is TGTGCCAGCAGTCCGGATGGTCGGTACTATGGCTACACCTTC. This sequence encodes CASSPDGRYYGYTF.

This clonotype was detected ten times or more. V is TRBV20-1 and J is TRBJ2-7; D not certain. The CDR3 has 14 amino acids. V lost 0 bases to trimming and J lost 0 bases, with 9 bases between them. CDR1 DFQATT and CDR2 SNEGSKA come from the germline V gene (reference sequence). CDR3: CSARDAASSYEQYF. The CDR3 DNA reads TGCAGTGCTAGAGACGCCGCGAGCTCCTACGAGCAGTACTTC.

This clonotype was recorded only once. The genes are TRBV6-5 and TRBJ2-2; D gene unclear. Germline loops: CDR1 MNHEY, CDR2 SVGAGI. The CDR3 spans 15 residues. V dropped 5 bases and J dropped 3 bases, with 13 bases sitting between them. CDR3 sequence: CASSRSLSDTGELFF. Here the CDR3 DNA reads TGTGCCAGCAGTCGCTCGCTATCCGACACCGGGGAGCTGTTTTTT.